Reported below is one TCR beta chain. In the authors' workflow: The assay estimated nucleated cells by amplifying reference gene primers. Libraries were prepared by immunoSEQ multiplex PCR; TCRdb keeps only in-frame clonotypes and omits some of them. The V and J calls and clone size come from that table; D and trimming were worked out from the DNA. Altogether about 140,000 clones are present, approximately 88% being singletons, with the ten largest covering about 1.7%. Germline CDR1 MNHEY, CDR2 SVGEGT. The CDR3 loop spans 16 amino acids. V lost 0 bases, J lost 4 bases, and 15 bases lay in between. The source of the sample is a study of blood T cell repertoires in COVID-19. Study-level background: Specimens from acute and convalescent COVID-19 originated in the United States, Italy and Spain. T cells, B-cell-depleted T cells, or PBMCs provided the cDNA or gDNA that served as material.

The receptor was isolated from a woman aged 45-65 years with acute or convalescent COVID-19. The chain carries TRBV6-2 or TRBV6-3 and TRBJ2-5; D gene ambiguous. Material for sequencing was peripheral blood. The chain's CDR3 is CASSYSMFESTETQYF. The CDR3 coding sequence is TGTGCCAGCAGTTACTCGATGTTTGAATCTACAGAGACCCAGTACTTC.